This T cell receptor (beta chain) derives from a study of cytomegalovirus exposure and HLA in healthy donors. General study results and limits: Sequencing likely produced, as an artifact, a cluster of highly shared sequence variants.

As regards this clone: Its specificity is not known. The junction departs from the called germline gene at one end, perhaps through a read error.

PCR was performed using 60 Vbeta and 13 Jbeta primers. Assay: immunoSEQ multiplex PCR; the TCRdb copy retains only in-frame clones and omits some. The data hold around 180,000 clones, with 70% to 85% observed a single time. CDR3 length: 16 residues. CDR1 is SGHRS, CDR2 YFSETQ, per germline. The receptor's source is a girl aged 2 to 10 in good health and CMV-seropositive. The specimen sequenced was PBMCs. The gene calls are TRBV5-1 and TRBJ1-2; D possibly corresponds to TRBD1 (6 bases). CDR3 protein: CASSAGGRPGSTPKNF. CDR3 bases: TGCGCCAGCAGCGCGGGGGGCAGGCCAGGTTCCACACCGAAAAACTTC. Looking up the rest from reference TRBV5-1 and TRBJ1-2 gives the full variable domain: KAGVTQTPRYLIKTRGQQVTLSCSPISGHRSVSWYQQTPGQGLQFLFEYFSETQRNKGNFPGRFSGRQFSNSRSEMNVSTLELGDSALYLCASSAGGRPGSTPKNFGSGTRLTVV.